This T cell receptor (beta chain) is drawn from a study of OX40 agonist ivuxolimab in advanced cancers. About the research overall: Having had anti-PD-1, anti-PD-L1 or anti-CTLA-4 therapy before was allowed, and around 39% had some.

Profiling relied on immunoSEQ multiplex PCR, and the TCRdb table lists in-frame clones only, not all of them. The sample records tens of thousands of clones, approximately 80% being singletons. The CDR3 has 12 residues. Germline V CDR1 and CDR2: SGDLS, YYNGEE. V was pared by 0 bases and J by 10 bases, with 8 bases between. Sequenced here: CD4+ or CD8+ T cells sorted from blood, sampled in a trial of the OX40 agonist ivuxolimab. This TCR was sampled from an adult with an advanced solid tumor such as melanoma, head and neck, liver or kidney cancer. The chain has TRBV9 and TRBJ2-1, with D possibly TRBD2 on 6 matching bases. The CDR3 DNA reads TGTGCCAGCAGCGTAGTGGCGGGGGAGCAGTTCTTC. Protein product: CASSVVAGEQFF.